This TCR beta chain was identified during a study of blood T cell repertoires in COVID-19 (dated by TCRdb to the early 2020s). Background for the entire study: Samples covering the acute and convalescent phases of COVID-19 were provided by collaborators in the United States, Italy and Spain. Subjects who had been exposed to COVID-19, were actively infected with it, or had recovered from it provided the deeply sampled blood TCRbeta repertoires that made up the dataset. Where available, HLA class I and class II types were taken from metadata supplied by the sample provider and were not determined by assay-based typing. The sample metadata nearly always contained a de-identified subject ID, COVID-19 status, age in years and sex. The material from the prospective study consisted of cDNA or gDNA derived from T cells, B-cell-depleted T cells, or PBMCs. The samples were drawn from the first 160 participants of the ongoing ImmuneRACE study and from roughly 1,300 subjects provided by 6 global collaborators. The repertoires were released in a freely available public database intended as a resource for research on the immune response to SARS-CoV-2. Findings and caveats that apply to the study as a whole: How much clinical and demographic metadata was included differed by source and by participant, and the metadata was provided uncurated.

At one collaborating source in Seattle, patients were enrolled during active infection and were followed longitudinally through the course of disease. Each collaborating institution followed its own protocols to collect whole blood in K2EDTA tubes. For TCRbeta analysis, collaborators shipped samples as frozen whole blood, isolated PBMCs, or DNA extracted from either of those sample types. With respect to this clone: There is no known antigen for this receptor. No base qualities exist here, and no much larger clone lies one base off it.

As encoded in the germline V gene (reference sequence), CDR1 is SEHNR while CDR2 is FQNEAQ. The junction carries 13 bases between V and J, which are trimmed by 5 bases and 0 bases respectively. Spanning cysteine to phenylalanine, the CDR3 consists of 15 amino acids. The sequence is cut down to CDR3 DNA, 45 bases in frame from base 1. The immunoSEQ Assay, a bias-controlled multiplex PCR, was used to amplify TCRbeta CDR3 regions from genomic DNA. In the authors' own workflow: Within the assay, amplification of reference gene primers was used to estimate how many nucleated cells each sample contained. To quantify the absolute abundance of each unique TCRbeta CDR3 rearrangement, sequence reads were collapsed and filtered. For each sample, productive Simpson clonality was calculated as the square root of Simpson's diversity index over productive rearrangements. The clones in this table, taken by TCRdb from immuneACCESS, are in-frame only. Not every clone is retained; where verified, under half of the shortfall comes from an unresolved V gene, and the cause of the rest is unknown. V, J and clone size are taken as reported in that table, and D and trimming were inferred from the DNA itself. For this sample the table gives a few hundred thousand clones, of which around nine tenths were detected only once. The ten largest clones capture under 7% of the sample.

The receptor was derived from a woman aged 30 to 39 with COVID-19, enrolled during active disease. The chain employs TRBV7-9 and TRBJ1-1; no confident D gene assignment can be made. The sequencing sample was made of peripheral blood. The nucleotide sequence is given as TGTGCCAGCAGCCCCCCACAAAGAATGAACACTGAAGCTTTCTTT. The translation is CASSPPQRMNTEAFF.